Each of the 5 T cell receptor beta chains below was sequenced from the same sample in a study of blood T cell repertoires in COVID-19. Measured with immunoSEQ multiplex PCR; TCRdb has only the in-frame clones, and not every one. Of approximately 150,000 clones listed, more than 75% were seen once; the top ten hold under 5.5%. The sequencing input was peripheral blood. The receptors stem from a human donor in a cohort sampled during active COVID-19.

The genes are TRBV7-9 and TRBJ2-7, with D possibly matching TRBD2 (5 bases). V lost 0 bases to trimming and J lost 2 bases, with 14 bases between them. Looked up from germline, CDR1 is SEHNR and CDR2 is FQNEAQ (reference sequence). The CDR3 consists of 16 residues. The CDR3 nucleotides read TGTGCCAGCAGCTTAGCGCATAAAGAGGGAACCTACGAGCAGTACGTC. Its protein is CASSLAHKEGTYEQYV.

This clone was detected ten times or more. The CDR3: CASSLPGLAADTQYF. DNA of the CDR3: TGTGCCAGTAGTTTACCGGGACTAGCGGCAGATACGCAGTATTTT. This chain uses TRBV19 with TRBJ2-3; 11 nucleotides line up with TRBD2. V shed 5 bases, J shed 4 bases, and the junction held 5 bases outside the gene matches. This CDR3 spans 15 amino acids. Germline-derived CDR1 and CDR2 are LNHDA and SQIVND (reference sequence).

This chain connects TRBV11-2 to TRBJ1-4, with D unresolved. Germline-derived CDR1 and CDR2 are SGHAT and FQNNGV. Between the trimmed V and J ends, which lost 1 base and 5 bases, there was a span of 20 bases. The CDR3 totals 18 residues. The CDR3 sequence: CASSLGSVLPGRNEKLFF. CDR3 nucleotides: TGTGCCAGCAGCTTAGGAAGTGTCCTCCCTGGTCGGAATGAAAAACTGTTTTTT.

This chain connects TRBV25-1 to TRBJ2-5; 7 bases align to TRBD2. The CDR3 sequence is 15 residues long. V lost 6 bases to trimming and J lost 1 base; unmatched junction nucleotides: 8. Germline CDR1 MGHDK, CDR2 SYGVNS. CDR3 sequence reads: CASRGERGPQETQYF. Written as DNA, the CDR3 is TGTGCCAGCAGAGGGGAGCGGGGACCCCAAGAGACCCAGTACTTC.

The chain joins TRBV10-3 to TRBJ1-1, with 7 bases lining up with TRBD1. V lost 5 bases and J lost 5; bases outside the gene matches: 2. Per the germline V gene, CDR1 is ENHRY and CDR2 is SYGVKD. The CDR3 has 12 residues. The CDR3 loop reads CAISSGQTEAFF. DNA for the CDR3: TGTGCCATCAGTTCGGGACAGACTGAAGCTTTCTTT.